The present T cell receptor (beta chain) was sequenced within a study of blood T cells in healthy people across ages. General study results and limits: Among T cells, TCR beta diversity per million cells dropped roughly linearly as age rose.

Every donor gave 9.5 to 10 milliliters of peripheral blood. Sample-barcoded 5' priming and a J-beta primer mix drove a second PCR of roughly 6 to 12 cycles. Individual samples furnished no less than 2.5 million CDR3-containing paired-end reads apiece. TCRdb analysed the 5' RACE reads with MiXCR anew, one entry per CDR3 protein. The table shows around 1.5 million distinct CDR3 sequences, with around 42% occurring only once. As regards this clonotype: Antigen: not known. At one end, the junction sequence differs from germline, possibly due to a read error.

The CDR3 is 16 residues long. Germline V lookup: CDR1 SGHDN, CDR2 FVKESK. Sequenced sample: blood. The chain couples TRBV14 to TRBJ2-7, with D maybe TRBD2 (5 bases). This clonotype originated in a woman aged 18-29 years in good health. CDR3 coding DNA: TGTGCCAGCAGCCCCCCCGGGGTAAAGCGCTCCCACGAGCAGTACTTC. It is translated as CASSPPGVKRSHEQYF.